Below are 10 T cell receptor beta chains sequenced from a single sample in a study of OX40 agonist ivuxolimab in advanced cancers. Library generation was performed with the immunoSEQ multiplex PCR assay. This is the immuneACCESS table as TCRdb keeps it, with only in-frame sequences that have V and J called. A part of the clones is gone; compared with another copy, unresolved V genes explain less than half, and the rest is unexplained. The sample profile shows about 49,000 clones; about 80% of them were found once. The ten largest make up more than 1.5% of the sample. This material consisted of CD4+ or CD8+ T cells sorted from blood, taken in a trial of the OX40 agonist ivuxolimab. The receptor set was obtained from an adult with an advanced solid tumor such as melanoma, head and neck, liver or kidney cancer.

The V gene is TRBV28, the J gene TRBJ2-1; 16 positions agree with TRBD2. The ends lost 8 bases at V and 7 bases at J; junction bases unmatched: 14. The CDR3 contains 18 residues. CDR1 MDHEN and CDR2 SYDVKM come from the germline V gene. CDR3 in DNA: TGTGCCAGCCCCCCCTCCGGGACTAGCGGGAGGGCGGGAAATGAGCAGTTCTTC. It is translated as CASPPSGTSGRAGNEQFF.

The rearrangement uses TRBV21-1 and TRBJ2-7. TRBV21-1 is deemed a pseudogene. There are 15 residues in the CDR3. The CDR3 DNA sequence: TGTGCCAGCAGCAAAGGGGACGGCCCCTACTACGAGCAGTACTTC. It yields the protein CASSKGDGPYYEQYF.

This chain joins TRBV9 and TRBJ1-6, with a possible D match to TRBD1 (5 bases). Germline CDR1 SGDLS, CDR2 YYNGEE. CDR3 length: 16 residues. Trimming left V 0 bases short and J 11 bases short, with 18 bases between. For the CDR3, the DNA is TGTGCCAGCAGCGTAGGCGTTGGAGACAGTGGGACACCCCTCCACTTT. It translates to CASSVGVGDSGTPLHF.

This clone was picked up one time. This chain connects TRBV11-2 to TRBJ2-2; no reliable D call. The germline CDR1 and CDR2 sequences are SGHAT and FQNNGV. CDR3 length equals 16 residues. Trimming took off 0 bases at V and 4 bases at J, with 12 bases between the two ends. The CDR3 nucleotides read TGTGCCAGCAGCTTAGAACTGGCAGGACCCACCGGGGAGCTGTTTTTT. Residues: CASSLELAGPTGELFF.

The CDR3 is CASSFQGGSGNTIYF. The CDR3 DNA reads as TGTGCCAGCAGTTTCCAGGGCGGATCTGGAAACACCATATATTTT. The V call is TRBV28, the J call TRBJ1-3; weak D call: TRBD1 (5 bases). This CDR3 contains 15 residues. Trimming cost V 3 bases and J 1 base, with 10 bases left between them. CDR1 is MDHEN, CDR2 SYDVKM, per germline.

The chain employs TRBV10-3 and TRBJ1-2; TRBD1 is a possible D gene (6 bases). Germline CDR1 reads ENHRY; CDR2 reads SYGVKD. This CDR3 region has 14 residues. V dropped 9 bases and J dropped 2 bases, with 16 bases sitting between them. CDR3 residues: CAIRPGGANYGYTF. DNA of the CDR3: TGTGCCATTCGTCCCGGGGGGGCCAACTATGGCTACACCTTC.

The chain links TRBV13 to TRBJ2-5; TRBD2 agrees at 8 bases. This CDR3 is built from 17 residues. V shed 0 bases, J shed 0 bases, and the junction held 6 bases outside the gene matches. Per germline, CDR1 PRHDT and CDR2 FYEKMQ (reference sequence). The DNA of the CDR3 is TGTGCCAGCAGCTTAGGCCGGGGGGGACTGTACCAAGAGACCCAGTACTTC. This gives the protein CASSLGRGGLYQETQYF.

To note about this clone: A much larger clone differs from this one at a single base, so this may be a read error. Other DNA sequences in the same sample also yield this CDR3. The chain carries TRBV5-6 and TRBJ2-7; no reliable D call. V shed 4 bases and J shed 4 bases, with 15 bases lying between them. This CDR3 has 14 amino acids. Germline V lookup: CDR1 SGHDT, CDR2 YYEEEE. In nucleotides, the CDR3 is TGTGCCAGCAGCCTCTTAGCAGGAATTTACGAGCAGTACTTC. Translating gives CASSLLAGIYEQYF.

The chain recombines TRBV28 with TRBJ1-5; D is perhaps TRBD1 (5 bases). Looked up from germline, CDR1 is MDHEN and CDR2 is SYDVKM. With 1 base removed from V and 7 bases from J, the gap between germline ends came to 20 bases. The CDR3 covers 17 residues. CDR3 sequence: CASSLFLRSGRRQPQHF. The CDR3 DNA follows: TGTGCCAGCAGTTTATTCCTCCGGTCAGGGCGTAGGCAGCCCCAGCATTTT.

The CDR3 region has the DNA TGTGCCAGCAGCTTAGATCAAGTGCCGTCCTACGAGCAGTACTTC. Protein: CASSLDQVPSYEQYF. V gene TRBV11-2 combines with J gene TRBJ2-7; D is unresolved. V gave up 0 bases and J gave up 1 base, with 10 bases separating them. CDR1 and CDR2 from the germline V gene are SGHAT and FQNNGV. The length of the CDR3 is 15 residues. The full variable domain, with the rest looked up from reference TRBV11-2 and TRBJ2-7, is EAGVAQSPRYKIIEKRQSVAFWCNPISGHATLYWYQQILGQGPKLLIQFQNNGVVDDSQLPKDRFSAERLKGVDSTLKIQPAKLEDSAVYLCASSLDQVPSYEQYFGPGTRLTVT.